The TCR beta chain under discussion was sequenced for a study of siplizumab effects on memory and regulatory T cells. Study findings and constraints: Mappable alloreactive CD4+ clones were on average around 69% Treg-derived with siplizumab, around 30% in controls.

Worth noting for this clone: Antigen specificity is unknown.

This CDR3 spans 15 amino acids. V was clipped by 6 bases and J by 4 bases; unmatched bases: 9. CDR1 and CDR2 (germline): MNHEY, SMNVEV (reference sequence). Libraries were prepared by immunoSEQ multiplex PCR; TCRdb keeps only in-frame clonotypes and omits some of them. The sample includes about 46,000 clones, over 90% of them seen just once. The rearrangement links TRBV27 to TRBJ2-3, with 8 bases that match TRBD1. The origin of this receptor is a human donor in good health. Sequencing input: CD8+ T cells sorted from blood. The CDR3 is CASRPRTGRPDTQYF. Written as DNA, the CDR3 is TGTGCCAGCAGACCTCGGACAGGGCGGCCAGATACGCAGTATTTT.